This TCR beta chain stems from a study of vaccination and CD4 T cells after COVID-19. V was shortened by 6 bases and J by 9 bases, with 15 bases between the two germline ends. Germline loops: CDR1 MDHEN, CDR2 SYDVKM. CDR3 length: 13 residues. As for treatment: approximately nine-day PBMC culture with coronavirus spike peptide pools or control peptides (ViraFEST assay). Cultured CD4+ T-cell DNA underwent Oncomine TCR Beta short-read sequencing. One entry per CDR3 protein results from TCRdb running MiXCR on the PCR reads. Among about 20,000 distinct CDR3 sequences listed, 70% to 80% were seen once. This clonotype was detected once. Antigen unknown.

The receptor was derived from a human donor who had recovered from COVID-19. The chain recombines TRBV28 with TRBJ1-5, with D perhaps TRBD1 (5 bases). Input material: CD4+ T cells from blood, cultured in vitro. CDR3 nucleotide sequence: TGTGCCAGCAGCCGTGGGGCGGTGCGGCCCCAGCATTTT. Translated, it gives CASSRGAVRPQHF.